Listed below are T cell receptor beta chains from one sample, sequenced in a study of blood T cell repertoires in COVID-19. The method was immunoSEQ multiplex PCR; TCRdb's version includes in-frame clones alone and lacks a portion of them. The profile shows hundreds of thousands of clones, roughly nine tenths of them singletons. The sequenced sample was peripheral blood. The source of these receptors is a woman between 45 and 65 years old who had recovered from COVID-19. Each CDR3 is given with its conserved first and last residue. D genes are given only for firm matches. Size is omitted from some rows. Given values are once, few, many or a class for expanded clones.

TRBV27	.	TRBD1	TRBJ1-4	CASSFQGAGEKLFF	TGTGCCAGCAGTTTCCAGGGGGCGGGAGAAAAACTGTTTTTT
TRBV7-2	once	.	TRBJ1-5	CASSFGQSQPQHF	TGTGCCAGCAGCTTCGGACAGAGTCAGCCCCAGCATTTT
TRBV2	.	.	TRBJ2-7	CASSASLVGSYEQYF	TGTGCCAGCAGTGCTTCTCTGGTCGGTTCCTACGAGCAGTACTTC
TRBV9	once	TRBD2	TRBJ2-1	CASSASGSSYNEQFF	TGTGCCAGCAGCGCCAGCGGGAGCTCCTACAATGAGCAGTTCTTC
TRBV10-3	.	.	TRBJ2-1	CAISIYDEQFF	TGTGCCATCAGTATCTACGATGAGCAGTTCTTC
TRBV2	once	TRBD1	TRBJ1-2	CASSEVGQGNYGYTF	TGTGCCAGCAGTGAAGTCGGACAGGGCAACTATGGCTACACCTTC
TRBV28	.	.	TRBJ1-6	CAIPGGAGVNSPLHF	TGTGCCATACCCGGCGGAGCAGGGGTAAATTCACCCCTCCACTTT
TRBV7-2	once	.	TRBJ1-3	CASSVDGRGDTIYF	TGTGCCAGCAGCGTTGACGGACGGGGGGACACCATATATTTT
TRBV10-1	.	TRBD1	TRBJ1-2	CASTTGGRGDNHPNYGYTF	TGCGCCAGCACCACAGGGGGTAGGGGGGACAACCACCCTAACTATGGCTACACCTTC
TRBV27	few	.	TRBJ1-6	CASRYSSYNSPLHF	TGTGCCAGCAGATATAGCTCCTATAATTCACCCCTCCACTTT
TRBV4-2	.	.	TRBJ2-1	CASSQGGAGRGTSYNEQFF	TGTGCCAGCAGCCAAGGAGGGGCAGGGCGGGGGACATCCTACAATGAGCAGTTCTTC
TRBV7-9	.	TRBD1	TRBJ2-7	CASSYGTVHEQYF	TGTGCCAGCAGCTATGGGACAGTCCACGAGCAGTACTTC
TRBV7-7	.	.	TRBJ2-5	CASSSLDRRGETQYF	TGTGCTAGCAGCTCTTTGGACAGGAGGGGAGAGACCCAGTACTTC
TRBV6-1	.	.	TRBJ2-7	CASSEQGQDYEQYF	TGTGCCAGCAGTGAACAGGGGCAGGATTACGAGCAGTACTTC
TRBV13	.	.	TRBJ2-5	CASSLGTGQETQYF	TGTGCCAGCAGCTTAGGCACAGGACAAGAGACCCAGTACTTC
TRBV19	.	.	TRBJ1-1	CASSIIGGSEAFF	TGTGCCAGTAGTATTATCGGAGGGTCTGAAGCTTTCTTT